These 20 T cell receptor beta chains originate from one sample sequenced in a study of blood T cell repertoires in COVID-19. Produced via immunoSEQ multiplex PCR; TCRdb's table is partial and in-frame only. The sample records 110,000 to 150,000 clones, 85% being singletons. The sequencing input was PBMCs or T cells enriched from blood (not recorded which). The receptors stem from a woman aged 40-49 years who had recovered from COVID-19.

This rearrangement joins TRBV5-1 to TRBJ2-3, with TRBD2 identical over 13 bases. Germline assignment: CDR1 SGHRS and CDR2 YFSETQ. Trimming took 4 bases from V and 8 from J; bases not matched to a gene: 7. CDR3 length: 15 residues. CDR3 in DNA: TGCGCCAGCAGCGTCGGACTAGCGGGGGCTAGTACGCAGTATTTT. Protein: CASSVGLAGASTQYF.

This clone was recorded only once. This chain connects TRBV18 to TRBJ1-3, with 7 bases matching TRBD1. Germline V gives CDR1 KGHSH, CDR2 LQKENI. The junction had 7 bases not matched to a gene; V was cut back by 4 bases and J by 4 bases. The CDR3 has 15 residues. Here the CDR3 DNA reads TGTGCCAGCTCACGACTGGGGACAGACGGAAACACCATATATTTT. Encoded protein: CASSRLGTDGNTIYF.

V gene TRBV5-4 combines with J gene TRBJ2-1; 11 positions agree with TRBD1. The CDR3 covers 15 residues. The germline V gene has CDR1 SGHNT and CDR2 YYREEE (reference sequence). After removal of 4 bases from V and 6 bases from J, the junction contained 6 bases not matched to a gene. The DNA of the CDR3 is TGTGCCAGCAGCGCCGGGACAGGGGGAATCAATGAGCAGTTCTTC. Protein sequence: CASSAGTGGINEQFF.

The sample holds one count of this clone. V is TRBV12-3 or TRBV12-4 and J is TRBJ2-7; perhaps TRBD2 as D (6 bases). There are 12 residues in the CDR3. V was shortened by 5 bases and J by 6 bases, with 11 bases between the two germline ends. CDR3 DNA: TGTGCCAGCAGTGGGGACTTTTTCGAGCAGTACTTC. Residues: CASSGDFFEQYF.

This rearrangement joins TRBV4-1 to TRBJ2-1; 8 nucleotides line up with TRBD2. The germline CDR1 and CDR2 sequences are MGHRA and YSYEKL. Unmatched junction bases numbered 5, after V lost 3 bases and J lost 4 bases. This CDR3 has 15 residues. CDR3 in DNA: TGCGCCAGCAGCCAGGGACTAGAAGGGTACAATGAGCAGTTCTTC. It codes for CASSQGLEGYNEQFF.

This clone was detected only a few times. The V call is TRBV30, the J call TRBJ1-2, with a possible D match to TRBD1 (5 bases). V was trimmed by 4 bases and J by 0 bases, leaving 15 bases between them. Looked up from germline, CDR1 is GTSNPN and CDR2 is SVGIG (reference sequence). This CDR3 spans 15 amino acids. This CDR3 reads CAWKGLGEANYGYTF. CDR3 DNA sequence: TGTGCCTGGAAGGGGTTAGGAGAAGCTAACTATGGCTACACCTTC.

The chain carries TRBV14 and TRBJ2-7; D gene unclear. V was clipped by 4 bases and J by 5 bases, with 18 bases between them. Looked up from germline, CDR1 is SGHDN and CDR2 is FVKESK. The CDR3 totals 15 residues. The CDR3 sequence is CASSPTSTVSNEQYF. CDR3 nucleotide sequence: TGTGCCAGCAGCCCGACATCCACAGTTTCAAACGAGCAGTACTTC. The variable domain in full, with the rest retrieved from reference TRBV14 and TRBJ2-7, is EAGVTQFPSHSVIEKGQTVTLRCDPISGHDNLYWYRRVMGKEIKFLLHFVKESKQDESGMPNNRFLAERTGGTYSTLKVQPAELEDSGVYFCASSPTSTVSNEQYFGPGTRLTVT.

The V call is TRBV9, the J call TRBJ2-1, with 8 bases fitting TRBD2. The CDR3 sequence is 16 residues long. V shed 4 bases, J shed 2 bases, and the junction held 8 bases outside the gene matches. From germline, CDR1 is SGDLS and CDR2 YYNGEE. The CDR3 coding sequence is TGTGCCAGCAGCCTCCGGGCGGGGGGAACCTACAATGAGCAGTTCTTC. This gives the protein CASSLRAGGTYNEQFF.

The V gene is TRBV29-1, the J gene TRBJ2-7; 13 nucleotides line up with TRBD2. V shed 7 bases, J shed 7 bases, and the junction held 10 bases outside the gene matches. Germline V lookup: CDR1 SQVTM, CDR2 ANQGSEA. The CDR3 totals 14 residues. The CDR3 sequence is CSGEGTSGKFEQYF. In nucleotides, the CDR3 is TGCAGCGGTGAGGGGACTAGCGGGAAATTTGAGCAGTACTTC.

This clone was counted once. The CDR3 sequence is CASSLPGARELFF. CDR3 sequence (DNA): TGTGCCAGCAGTTTACCTGGGGCGAGGGAGCTGTTTTTT. V is TRBV27 and J is TRBJ2-2, with a possible D match to TRBD1 (5 bases). Trimming took off 2 bases at V and 9 bases at J, with 10 bases between the two ends. CDR3 length: 13 residues. CDR1 MNHEY and CDR2 SMNVEV come from the germline V gene (reference sequence).

The rearrangement uses TRBV28 and TRBJ1-3; 7 nucleotides align to TRBD1. The CDR3 is 15 amino acids. The trim removed 3 bases at V and 4 bases at J, leaving 6 bases unmatched. CDR1 and CDR2 from the germline V gene are MDHEN and SYDVKM. The CDR3 DNA is TGTGCCAGCAGTTTGGCCGGGACAGTGGGAAACACCATATATTTT. This encodes CASSLAGTVGNTIYF.

This chain connects TRBV30 to TRBJ2-3; TRBD2 aligns across 7 bases. The CDR3 sequence is 14 residues long. Trimming removed 0 bases from V and 7 bases from J; junction bases left unmatched: 7. Germline-derived CDR1 and CDR2 are GTSNPN and SVGIG (reference sequence). CDR3 protein: CAWSVRGVGNTQYF. CDR3 nucleotide sequence: TGTGCCTGGAGTGTACGGGGGGTGGGGAATACGCAGTATTTT. Full variable domain (missing parts from reference TRBV30 and TRBJ2-3): SQTIHQWPATLVQPVGSPLSLECTVEGTSNPNLYWYRQAAGRGLQLLFYSVGIGQISSEVPQNLSASRPQDRQFILSSKKLLLSDSGFYLCAWSVRGVGNTQYFGPGTRLTVL.

This clone was counted once. The J gene is TRBJ2-3, the V gene TRBV11-2, with a possible D match to TRBD2 (6 bases). CDR1 is SGHAT, CDR2 FQNNGV, per germline. V shed 6 bases and J shed 2 bases, with 21 bases lying between them. The CDR3 has 17 residues. CDR3 region: CASRITGVTVYTDTQYF. The CDR3 nucleotides are TGTGCCAGCAGGATTACGGGGGTAACGGTCTACACAGATACGCAGTATTTT. Full variable domain (remainder filled in from reference TRBV11-2 and TRBJ2-3): EAGVAQSPRYKIIEKRQSVAFWCNPISGHATLYWYQQILGQGPKLLIQFQNNGVVDDSQLPKDRFSAERLKGVDSTLKIQPAKLEDSAVYLCASRITGVTVYTDTQYFGPGTRLTVL.

V and J are TRBV4-1 and TRBJ1-2; D uncertain. Trimming pared 4 bases from V and 3 bases from J, leaving 12 bases between. The CDR3 sequence is 14 residues long. Germline V gene lookup returns CDR1 MGHRA and CDR2 YSYEKL. Here the CDR3 DNA reads TGCGCCAGCAGCCCCGCACCGGGTGACTATGGCTACACCTTC. The encoded protein is CASSPAPGDYGYTF.

The chain joins TRBV19 to TRBJ1-4; D remains unclear. Germline CDR1 is LNHDA and CDR2 is SQIVND (reference sequence). V was shortened by 7 bases and J by 8 bases, with 20 bases between the two germline ends. The CDR3 has 15 residues. CDR3 protein: CASKGLAALKEKLFF. In DNA, the CDR3 is TGTGCCAGTAAAGGCTTAGCAGCCCTCAAAGAAAAACTGTTTTTT.

This chain connects TRBV29-1 to TRBJ2-5, with 7 nucleotides matching TRBD2. Germline V gene data show CDR1 as SQVTM and CDR2 as ANQGSEA. V shed 4 bases and J 2 bases; nucleotides not matched to a gene: 13. CDR3 length: 16 amino acids. The CDR3 nucleotides read TGCAGCGTTGTGGGTGGGGGGGAGAGACTGCAAGAGACCCAGTACTTC. The encoded protein is CSVVGGGERLQETQYF. The whole variable domain, filled in from reference TRBV29-1 and TRBJ2-5, reads SAVISQKPSRDICQRGTSLTIQCQVDSQVTMMFWYRQQPGQSLTLIATANQGSEATYESGFVIDKFPISRPNLTFSTLTVSNMSPEDSSIYLCSVVGGGERLQETQYFGPGTRLLVL.

The V call is TRBV3-1 (or the pseudogene TRBV3-2), the J call TRBJ2-7; 8 bases fit TRBD1. This CDR3 spans 13 amino acids. CDR1 is LGHDT, CDR2 YNNKEL, per germline (reference sequence). J lost 2 bases, V lost 7 bases, and 4 bases had no gene match. CDR3 in amino acids: CASKGQGAYEQYF. CDR3 bases: TGTGCCAGCAAAGGACAGGGAGCCTACGAGCAGTACTTC.

The V call is TRBV21-1, the J call TRBJ1-1. TRBV21-1 is designated a pseudogene. This CDR3 contains 11 residues. CDR3 in amino acids: CASSADFEAFF. The CDR3 DNA is TGTGCCAGCAGCGCGGATTTTGAAGCTTTCTTT.

The chain employs TRBV5-8 and TRBJ2-7, with 8 bases lining up with TRBD2. The CDR3 contains 13 residues. The germline V gene encodes CDR1 SGHTS and CDR2 YDEGEE. J was trimmed by 4 bases and V by 9 bases; bases with no gene match: 9. The CDR3 coding sequence is TGTGCCACCTCCGGGACTAGTCAATACGAGCAGTACTTC. Residues: CATSGTSQYEQYF.

This clone was seen only a few times. The V call is TRBV19, the J call TRBJ1-6; D remains unclear. The CDR3 extends over 12 amino acids. V lost 6 bases to trimming and J lost 6 bases, with 6 bases between them. Germline V lookup: CDR1 LNHDA, CDR2 SQIVND (reference sequence). The chain's CDR3 is CASSQSNSPLHF. As DNA, the CDR3 is TGTGCCAGTAGCCAGTCTAATTCACCCCTCCACTTT.